The next 23 T cell receptor beta chains were all read from a single sample in a study of T cell responses to AZD1222 COVID-19 vaccine. TCRdb's copy holds only in-frame clones and misses some; the assay was immunoSEQ multiplex PCR. Of some 97,000 clones listed, around 90% are singletons. The sequences come from peripheral blood, collected on day 0 of AZD1222 vaccination. Source of these receptors: an adult in good health.

V usage is TRBV28 and J usage is TRBJ1-5; D gene unclear. The germline gives CDR1 MDHEN, CDR2 SYDVKM. Between the trimmed V and J ends, which lost 7 bases and 0 bases, there was a span of 16 bases. This CDR3 comprises 16 residues. As DNA, the CDR3 is TGTGCCAGCACTCTACGGCAGTACCATAGCAATCAGCCCCAGCATTTT. Its translation: CASTLRQYHSNQPQHF.

This rearrangement joins TRBV12-3 or TRBV12-4 to TRBJ2-2, with D unresolved. There are 11 residues in the CDR3. Trimming removed 6 bases at V and 6 bases at J, with 5 bases between. The CDR3 loop is CASRSAGELFF. The CDR3 DNA is TGTGCCAGCAGAAGCGCCGGGGAGCTGTTTTTT.

The V call is TRBV5-3, the J call TRBJ1-5; no clear D. TRBV5-3 is treated as an ORF (open reading frame) with a function not yet certain. This CDR3 is 18 amino acids long. V lost 0 bases and J lost 0, with 16 bases in between. For the CDR3, the DNA is TGTGCCAGAAGCTTGGGACCCAAGTCTCCTCTTAGCAATCAGCCCCAGCATTTT. It is translated as CARSLGPKSPLSNQPQHF.

The rearrangement uses TRBV5-1 and TRBJ1-6, with 8 bases fitting TRBD1. This CDR3 is built from 15 residues. Trimming removed 4 bases from V and 9 bases from J; junction bases left unmatched: 9. The V gene's germline CDR1 is SGHRS and CDR2 YFSETQ. The chain's CDR3 is CASSTSTGVGSPLHF. The CDR3 nucleotides are TGCGCCAGCAGCACTTCGACAGGGGTTGGTTCACCCCTCCACTTT.

The DNA for the CDR3 is TGTGCCAGCAGTCTCACAAGTAGCTCCTATAATTCACCCCTCCACTTT. Translated, it gives CASSLTSSSYNSPLHF. This chain connects TRBV28 to TRBJ1-6; no clear D gene. The V end lost 5 bases, the J end lost 0 bases, and 11 bases lay between the germline ends. This CDR3 has 16 amino acids. Germline CDR1 reads MDHEN; CDR2 reads SYDVKM. The entire variable domain, with the rest obtained from reference TRBV28 and TRBJ1-6, is as follows: DVKVTQSSRYLVKRTGEKVFLECVQDMDHENMFWYRQDPGLGLRLIYFSYDVKMKEKGDIPEGYSVSREKKERFSLILESASTNQTSMYLCASSLTSSSYNSPLHFGNGTRLTVT.

The chain has TRBV4-2 and TRBJ2-7; no clear D. This CDR3 spans 14 amino acids. In germline, CDR1 is LGHNA, CDR2 YNFKEQ. V lost 0 bases to trimming and J lost 3 bases, with 9 bases between them. The CDR3 is CASSQDWVGYEQYF. For the CDR3, the DNA is TGTGCCAGCAGCCAAGATTGGGTTGGCTACGAGCAGTACTTC.

About this clone itself: Different DNA sequences within this sample yield the same CDR3. V and J are TRBV12-3 or TRBV12-4 and TRBJ2-7, with no clear D. V was trimmed by 1 base and J by 1 base, leaving 2 bases between them. CDR3 size: 12 residues. DNA for the CDR3: TGTGCCAGCAGTTTAGGATCCTACGAGCAGTACTTC. Its protein is CASSLGSYEQYF.

This chain joins TRBV6-5 and TRBJ1-2; D may be TRBD1 (6 bases). Trimming left V 7 bases short and J 7 bases short, with 16 bases between. The CDR3 extends over 13 amino acids. Germline-derived CDR1 and CDR2 are MNHEY and SVGAGI. The CDR3 DNA reads as TGTGCCAGCACTGGACAGCCACATGGTGGCTACACCTTC. Its translation: CASTGQPHGGYTF.

V gene TRBV4-1 combines with J gene TRBJ2-7; no clear D gene. This CDR3 is 12 amino acids long. V lost 0 bases to trimming and J lost 5 bases, with 5 bases between them. Germline V lookup: CDR1 MGHRA, CDR2 YSYEKL. DNA of the CDR3: TGCGCCAGCAGCCAAGATCTGCACGAGCAGTACTTC. Translated, it gives CASSQDLHEQYF.

V gene TRBV4-1 combines with J gene TRBJ1-1; D unclear. From germline, CDR1 is MGHRA and CDR2 YSYEKL. The CDR3 spans 15 residues. The V and J ends lost 1 base and 10 bases respectively, with 19 bases between them. The chain's CDR3 is CASSQVPIGRPGAFF. CDR3 sequence (DNA): TGCGCCAGCAGCCAAGTGCCAATAGGACGCCCTGGAGCTTTCTTT.

V is TRBV28 and J is TRBJ1-5; TRBD1 agrees at 8 bases. The CDR3 is made up of 15 amino acids. V gave up 3 bases and J gave up 4 bases; unmatched junction bases: 5. Germline loops: CDR1 MDHEN, CDR2 SYDVKM. For the CDR3, the DNA is TGTGCCAGCAGTTTCTCCGGACAGGGTAATCAGCCCCAGCATTTT. Its protein product is CASSFSGQGNQPQHF.

The genes are TRBV7-8 and TRBJ1-1, with D maybe TRBD1 (6 bases). The V and J ends lost 3 bases and 11 bases respectively, with 13 bases between them. The length of the CDR3 is 12 residues. Germline CDR1 and CDR2: SGHVS and FQNEAQ. The CDR3 DNA sequence: TGTGCCAGCAGCTTGTATACAGGGATCGCTTTCTTT. Protein: CASSLYTGIAFF.

The chain employs TRBV27 and TRBJ2-1, with D possibly matching TRBD1 (6 bases). V lost 5 bases and J lost 0, with 17 bases in between. Germline V gene lookup returns CDR1 MNHEY and CDR2 SMNVEV (reference sequence). The CDR3 is made up of 17 amino acids. The CDR3 reads CASSAGQWESSYNEQFF. CDR3 nucleotides: TGTGCCAGCAGTGCTGGACAGTGGGAGAGCTCCTACAATGAGCAGTTCTTC.

The chain combines TRBV7-2 with TRBJ1-5, with D possibly TRBD1 on 6 matching bases. Per the germline V gene, CDR1 is SGHTA and CDR2 is FQGNSA. The V gene lost 1 base and the J gene lost 2 bases, with 9 bases spanning the gap. The CDR3 is 15 residues long. The CDR3 nucleotides read TGTGCCAGCAGCTTAGTCGGGGGCGGCAATCAGCCCCAGCATTTT. Its protein product is CASSLVGGGNQPQHF.

The chain uses TRBV6-4 and TRBJ1-6; D uncertain. The CDR3 has 14 amino acids. Per germline, CDR1 MRHNA and CDR2 SNTAGT. The germline V and J ends were trimmed by 0 bases and 9 bases, with 9 bases remaining between them. The CDR3 bases are TGTGCCAGCAGTGACTCGGGTAAGTGTTCACCCCTCCACTTT. Translating it yields CASSDSGKCSPLHF.

The V call is TRBV3-1 (or the pseudogene TRBV3-2), the J call TRBJ2-3; 7 nucleotides match TRBD2. Germline-derived CDR1 and CDR2 are LGHDT and YNNKEL (reference sequence). CDR3 length: 16 residues. V was clipped by 3 bases and J by 6 bases; unmatched bases: 12. CDR3 region: CASSHGGTPWMDTQYF. CDR3 in DNA: TGTGCCAGCAGCCACGGGGGGACTCCGTGGATGGATACGCAGTATTTT.

CDR3 nucleotide sequence: TGCAGCGCCGTGGGACAGGGTTGGACTGAAGCTTTCTTT. It is translated as CSAVGQGWTEAFF. The J gene is TRBJ1-1, the V gene TRBV29-1, with 9 nucleotides matching TRBD1. Trimming removed 7 bases from V and 5 bases from J; junction bases left unmatched: 8. CDR1 and CDR2 from the germline V gene are SQVTM and ANQGSEA. The CDR3 has 13 residues.

The genes are TRBV6-5 and TRBJ1-1; D unresolved. The CDR3 has 14 residues. The germline gives CDR1 MNHEY, CDR2 SVGAGI. Trimming removed 2 bases at V and 4 bases at J, with 11 bases between. The CDR3 reads CASSYGSTSTEAFF. The CDR3 nucleotides read TGTGCCAGCAGTTACGGGAGTACTAGCACTGAAGCTTTCTTT.

The chain links TRBV6-6 to TRBJ1-2; 8 nucleotides match TRBD1. The CDR3 covers 15 residues. The J segment lost 7 bases and the V segment lost 5 bases, leaving 12 bases of the junction unmatched. CDR1 and CDR2 from the germline V gene are MNHNY and SVGAGI (reference sequence). The CDR3 coding sequence is TGTGCCAGCAGTCCCCGGGGACAGGAGCGAAGTGGCTACACCTTC. This translates into CASSPRGQERSGYTF.

The chain links TRBV27 to TRBJ1-5, with D tentatively TRBD1 (5 bases). The CDR3 length is 15 residues. V was trimmed by 3 bases and J by 5 bases, leaving 14 bases between them. Germline V gives CDR1 MNHEY, CDR2 SMNVEV (reference sequence). CDR3 region: CASSFGGTNDQPQHF. The DNA for the CDR3 is TGTGCCAGCAGTTTCGGGGGAACGAATGATCAGCCCCAGCATTTT.

The rearrangement uses TRBV28 and TRBJ2-7, with TRBD1 matching 8 bases. The V and J ends lost 5 bases and 2 bases, in that order; junction bases with no gene match: 2. The germline V gene has CDR1 MDHEN and CDR2 SYDVKM. The CDR3 runs to 13 residues. CDR3 residues: CASSTGGTYEQYF. Written as DNA, the CDR3 is TGTGCCAGCAGTACAGGGGGAACCTACGAGCAGTACTTC.

The chain is built from TRBV28 and TRBJ2-4; TRBD2 might be the D (5 bases). The V end was cut by 6 bases, the J end by 3 bases, with 18 bases between. The CDR3 sequence is 16 residues long. Germline V gene sequence: CDR1 MDHEN, CDR2 SYDVKM. CDR3 in amino acids: CASSPQRSVGKNIQYF. Written as DNA, the CDR3 is TGTGCCAGCAGCCCTCAGCGGAGTGTCGGCAAAAACATTCAGTACTTC.

The V call is TRBV25-1, the J call TRBJ2-3; D not resolved. V shed 2 bases and J shed 0 bases, with 9 bases lying between them. Germline V gene sequence: CDR1 MGHDK, CDR2 SYGVNS. The length of the CDR3 is 15 residues. This CDR3 reads CASSEISTSTDTQYF. The CDR3 DNA is TGTGCCAGCAGTGAAATAAGTACTAGCACAGATACGCAGTATTTT.